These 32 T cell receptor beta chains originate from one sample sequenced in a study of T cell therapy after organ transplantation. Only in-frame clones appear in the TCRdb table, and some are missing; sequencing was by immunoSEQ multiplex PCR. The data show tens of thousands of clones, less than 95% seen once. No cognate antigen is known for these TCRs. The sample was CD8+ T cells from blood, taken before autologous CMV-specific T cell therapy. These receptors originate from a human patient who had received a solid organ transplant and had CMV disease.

Here the CDR3 reads CATSTEGSETQYF. The CDR3, as DNA: TGTGCCACCAGCACGGAAGGTTCAGAGACCCAGTACTTC. This sequence joins TRBV15 and TRBJ2-5; D unclear. Germline values: CDR1 LNHNV, CDR2 YYDKDF (reference sequence). Trimming pared 4 bases from V and 4 bases from J, leaving 10 bases between. This CDR3 contains 13 residues. The full variable domain, rest sourced from reference TRBV15 and TRBJ2-5, is DAMVIQNPRYQVTQFGKPVTLSCSQTLNHNVMYWYQQKSSQAPKLLFHYYDKDFNNEADTPDNFQSRRPNTSFCFLDIRSPGLGDTAMYLCATSTEGSETQYFGPGTRLLVL.

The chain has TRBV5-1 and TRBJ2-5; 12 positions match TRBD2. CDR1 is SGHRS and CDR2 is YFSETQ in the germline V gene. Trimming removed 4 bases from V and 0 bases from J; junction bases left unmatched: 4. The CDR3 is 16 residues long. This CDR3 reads CASSDGLAGYQETQYF. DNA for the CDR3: TGCGCCAGCAGCGACGGACTAGCGGGGTACCAAGAGACCCAGTACTTC.

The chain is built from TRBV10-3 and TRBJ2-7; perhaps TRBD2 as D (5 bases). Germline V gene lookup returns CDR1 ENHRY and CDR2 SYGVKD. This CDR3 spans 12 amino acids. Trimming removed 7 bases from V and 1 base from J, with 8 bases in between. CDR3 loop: CAIKEDSYEQYF. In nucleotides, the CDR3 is TGTGCCATCAAGGAGGATTCCTACGAGCAGTACTTC.

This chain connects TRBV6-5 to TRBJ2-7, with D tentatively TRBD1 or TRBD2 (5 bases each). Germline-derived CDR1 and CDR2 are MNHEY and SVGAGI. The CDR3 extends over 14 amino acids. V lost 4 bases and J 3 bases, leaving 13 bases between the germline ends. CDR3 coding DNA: TGTGCCAGCAGTTCGGGACCCAACCTCTACGAGCAGTACTTC. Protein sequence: CASSSGPNLYEQYF.

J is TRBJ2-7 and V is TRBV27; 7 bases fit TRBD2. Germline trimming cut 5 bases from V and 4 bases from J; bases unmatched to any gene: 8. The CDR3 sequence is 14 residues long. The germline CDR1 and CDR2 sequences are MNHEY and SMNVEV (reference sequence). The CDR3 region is CASSRASGDYEQYF. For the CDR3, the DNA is TGTGCCAGCAGTCGGGCTAGCGGAGATTACGAGCAGTACTTC.

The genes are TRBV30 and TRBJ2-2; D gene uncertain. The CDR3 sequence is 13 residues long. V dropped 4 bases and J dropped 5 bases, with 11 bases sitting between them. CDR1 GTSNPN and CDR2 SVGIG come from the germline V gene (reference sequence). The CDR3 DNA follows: TGTGCCTGGACCGGGTCCGGGACCGGGGAGCTGTTTTTT. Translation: CAWTGSGTGELFF. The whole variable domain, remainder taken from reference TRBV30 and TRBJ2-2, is SQTIHQWPATLVQPVGSPLSLECTVEGTSNPNLYWYRQAAGRGLQLLFYSVGIGQISSEVPQNLSASRPQDRQFILSSKKLLLSDSGFYLCAWTGSGTGELFFGEGSRLTVL.

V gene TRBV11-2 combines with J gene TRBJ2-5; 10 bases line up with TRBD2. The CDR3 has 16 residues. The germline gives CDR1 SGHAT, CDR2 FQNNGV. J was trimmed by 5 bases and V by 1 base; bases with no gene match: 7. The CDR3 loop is CASSLALAGVQETQYF. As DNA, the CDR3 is TGTGCCAGCAGCTTAGCTCTAGCGGGAGTTCAGGAGACCCAGTACTTC.

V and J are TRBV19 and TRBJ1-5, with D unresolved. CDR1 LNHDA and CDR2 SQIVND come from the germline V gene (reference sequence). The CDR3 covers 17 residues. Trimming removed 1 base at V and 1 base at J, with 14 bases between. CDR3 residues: CASSIGPSSRSNQPQHF. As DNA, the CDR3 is TGTGCCAGTAGTATAGGGCCCTCTTCGCGAAGCAATCAGCCCCAGCATTTT.

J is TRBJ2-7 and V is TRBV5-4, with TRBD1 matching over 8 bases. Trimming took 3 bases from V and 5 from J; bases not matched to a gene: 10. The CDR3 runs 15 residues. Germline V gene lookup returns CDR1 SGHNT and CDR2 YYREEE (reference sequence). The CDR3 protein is CASSYPTRGQDEQYF. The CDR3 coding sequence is TGTGCCAGCAGCTACCCAACCAGGGGGCAAGACGAGCAGTACTTC.

The CDR3 here is CASSPGTSYEQYF. The CDR3 DNA is TGTGCCAGCAGCCCGGGGACGTCCTACGAGCAGTACTTC. The chain joins TRBV27 to TRBJ2-7; the D call may be TRBD1 or TRBD2 (5 bases each). The germline V and J ends were trimmed by 6 bases and 1 base, with 10 bases remaining between them. Looked up from germline, CDR1 is MNHEY and CDR2 is SMNVEV (reference sequence). CDR3 length: 13 residues.

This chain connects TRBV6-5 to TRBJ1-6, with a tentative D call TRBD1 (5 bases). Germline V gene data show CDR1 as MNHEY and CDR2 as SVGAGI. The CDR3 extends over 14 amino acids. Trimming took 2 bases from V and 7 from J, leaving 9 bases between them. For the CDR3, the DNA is TGTGCCAGCAGTTACGGGGGTTCCAATTCACCCCTCCACTTT. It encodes CASSYGGSNSPLHF.

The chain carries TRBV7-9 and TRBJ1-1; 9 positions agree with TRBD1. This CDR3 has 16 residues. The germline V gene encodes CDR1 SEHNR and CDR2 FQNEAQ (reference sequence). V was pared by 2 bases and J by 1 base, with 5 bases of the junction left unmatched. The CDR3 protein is CASSLIPGQGNTEAFF. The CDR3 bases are TGTGCCAGCAGCTTAATACCGGGACAGGGGAACACTGAAGCTTTCTTT. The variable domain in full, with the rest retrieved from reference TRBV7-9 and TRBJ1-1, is DTGVSQNPRHKITKRGQNVTFRCDPISEHNRLYWYRQTLGQGPEFLTYFQNEAQLEKSRLLSDRFSAERPKGSFSTLEIQRTEQGDSAMYLCASSLIPGQGNTEAFFGQGTRLTVV.

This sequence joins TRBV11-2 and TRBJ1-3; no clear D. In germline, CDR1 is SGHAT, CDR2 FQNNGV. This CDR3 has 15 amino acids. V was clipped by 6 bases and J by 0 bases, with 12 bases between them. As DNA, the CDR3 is TGTGCCAGCAGTTATGACGGTAGCTCTGGAAACACCATATATTTT. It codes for CASSYDGSSGNTIYF.

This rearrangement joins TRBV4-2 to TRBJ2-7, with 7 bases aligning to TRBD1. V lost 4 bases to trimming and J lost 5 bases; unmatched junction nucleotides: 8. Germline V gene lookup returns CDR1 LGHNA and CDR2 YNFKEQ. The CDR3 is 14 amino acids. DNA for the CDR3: TGTGCCAGCAGCCTGAACAGGGGTGGCCACGAGCAGTACTTC. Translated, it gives CASSLNRGGHEQYF.

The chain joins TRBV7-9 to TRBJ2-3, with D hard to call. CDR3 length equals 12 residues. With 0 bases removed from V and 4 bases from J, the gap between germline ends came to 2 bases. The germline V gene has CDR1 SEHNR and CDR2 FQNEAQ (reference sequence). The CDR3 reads CASSLAPDTQYF. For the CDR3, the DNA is TGTGCCAGCAGCTTAGCCCCAGATACGCAGTATTTT.

In DNA form, the CDR3 reads TGTGCCAGCAGCCAAGGGAGGCTAGCGGGATTTTACGAGCAGTACTTC. It yields the protein CASSQGRLAGFYEQYF. The chain uses TRBV14 and TRBJ2-7, with 9 bases identical to TRBD2. The CDR3 runs 16 residues. With 1 base clipped from V and 4 bases from J, the junction kept 8 bases outside the gene matches. Germline CDR1 SGHDN, CDR2 FVKESK. The variable domain in full, with the rest retrieved from reference TRBV14 and TRBJ2-7, is EAGVTQFPSHSVIEKGQTVTLRCDPISGHDNLYWYRRVMGKEIKFLLHFVKESKQDESGMPNNRFLAERTGGTYSTLKVQPAELEDSGVYFCASSQGRLAGFYEQYFGPGTRLTVT.

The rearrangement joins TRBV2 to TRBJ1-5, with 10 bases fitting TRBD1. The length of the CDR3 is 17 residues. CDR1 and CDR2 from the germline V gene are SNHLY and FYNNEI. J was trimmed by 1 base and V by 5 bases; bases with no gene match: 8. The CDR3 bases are TGTGCCAGCAGTCGAGGGACAGGGGTTTTGAGCAATCAGCCCCAGCATTTT. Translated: CASSRGTGVLSNQPQHF.

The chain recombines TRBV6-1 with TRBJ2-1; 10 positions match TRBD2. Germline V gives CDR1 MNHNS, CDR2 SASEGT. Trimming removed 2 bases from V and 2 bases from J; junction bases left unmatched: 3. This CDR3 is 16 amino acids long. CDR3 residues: CASSESLAGAYNEQFF. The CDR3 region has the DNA TGTGCCAGCAGTGAATCTCTAGCGGGGGCCTACAATGAGCAGTTCTTC.

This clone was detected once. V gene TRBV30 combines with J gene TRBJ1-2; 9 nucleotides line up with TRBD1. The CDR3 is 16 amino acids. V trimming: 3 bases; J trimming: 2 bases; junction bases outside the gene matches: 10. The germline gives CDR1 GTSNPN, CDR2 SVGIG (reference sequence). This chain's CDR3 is CAWSLGPGTGNYGYTF. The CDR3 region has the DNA TGTGCCTGGAGCCTAGGGCCCGGGACAGGGAACTATGGCTACACCTTC.

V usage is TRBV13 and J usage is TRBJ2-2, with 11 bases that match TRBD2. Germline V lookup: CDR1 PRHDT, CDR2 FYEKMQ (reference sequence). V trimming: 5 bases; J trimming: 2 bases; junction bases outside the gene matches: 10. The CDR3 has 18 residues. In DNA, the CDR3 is TGTGCCAGCAGCGAGATACTAGCGGGAGATGGAAACACCGGGGAGCTGTTTTTT. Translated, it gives CASSEILAGDGNTGELFF. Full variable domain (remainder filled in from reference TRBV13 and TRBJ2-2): AAGVIQSPRHLIKEKRETATLKCYPIPRHDTVYWYQQGPGQDPQFLISFYEKMQSDKGSIPDRFSAQQFSDYHSELNMSSLELGDSALYFCASSEILAGDGNTGELFFGEGSRLTVL.

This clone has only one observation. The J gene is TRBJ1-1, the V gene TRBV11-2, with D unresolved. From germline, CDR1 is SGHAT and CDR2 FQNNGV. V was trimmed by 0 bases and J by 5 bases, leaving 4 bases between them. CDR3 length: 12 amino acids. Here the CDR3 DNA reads TGTGCCAGCAGCTTAGAGTGGACTGAAGCTTTCTTT. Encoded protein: CASSLEWTEAFF.

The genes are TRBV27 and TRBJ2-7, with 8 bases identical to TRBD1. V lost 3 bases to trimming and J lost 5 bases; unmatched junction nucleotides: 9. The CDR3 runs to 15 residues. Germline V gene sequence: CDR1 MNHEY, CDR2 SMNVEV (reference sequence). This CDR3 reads CASSFVGTGDDEQYF. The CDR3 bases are TGTGCCAGCAGTTTCGTTGGGACAGGTGACGACGAGCAGTACTTC.

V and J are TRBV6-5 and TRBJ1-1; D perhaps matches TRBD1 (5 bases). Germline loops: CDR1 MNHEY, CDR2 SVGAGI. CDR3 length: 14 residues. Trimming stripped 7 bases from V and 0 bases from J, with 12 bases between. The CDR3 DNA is TGTGCCAGCAATTTAGGCAGGGTGAACACTGAAGCTTTCTTT. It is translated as CASNLGRVNTEAFF.

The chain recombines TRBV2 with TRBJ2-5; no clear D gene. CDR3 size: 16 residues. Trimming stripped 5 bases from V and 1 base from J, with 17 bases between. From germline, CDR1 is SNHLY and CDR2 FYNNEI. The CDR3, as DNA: TGTGCCAGCAGTCTGGTTTTCGAAACTCCCCAAGAGACCCAGTACTTC. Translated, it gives CASSLVFETPQETQYF. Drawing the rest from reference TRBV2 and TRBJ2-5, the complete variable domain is EPEVTQTPSHQVTQMGQEVILRCVPISNHLYFYWYRQILGQKVEFLVSFYNNEISEKSEIFDDQFSVERPDGSNFTLKIRSTKLEDSAMYFCASSLVFETPQETQYFGPGTRLLVL.

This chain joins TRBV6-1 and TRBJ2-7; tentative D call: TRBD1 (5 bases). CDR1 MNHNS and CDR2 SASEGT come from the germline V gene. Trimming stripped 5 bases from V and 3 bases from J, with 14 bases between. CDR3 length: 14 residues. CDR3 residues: CASSMTETHYEQYF. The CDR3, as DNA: TGTGCCAGCAGTATGACAGAGACCCACTACGAGCAGTACTTC.

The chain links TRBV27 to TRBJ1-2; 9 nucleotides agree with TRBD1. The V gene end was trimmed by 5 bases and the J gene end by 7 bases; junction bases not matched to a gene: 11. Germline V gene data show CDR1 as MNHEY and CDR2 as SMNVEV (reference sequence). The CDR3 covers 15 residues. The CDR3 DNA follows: TGTGCCAGCAGTCCGGGACAGGGTTTGGCTTTTGGCTACACCTTC. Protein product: CASSPGQGLAFGYTF.

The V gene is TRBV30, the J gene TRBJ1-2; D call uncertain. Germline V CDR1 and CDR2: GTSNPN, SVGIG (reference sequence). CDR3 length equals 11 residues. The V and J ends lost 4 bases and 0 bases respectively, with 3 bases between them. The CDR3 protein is CAWTANYGYTF. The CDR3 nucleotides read TGTGCCTGGACAGCTAACTATGGCTACACCTTC.

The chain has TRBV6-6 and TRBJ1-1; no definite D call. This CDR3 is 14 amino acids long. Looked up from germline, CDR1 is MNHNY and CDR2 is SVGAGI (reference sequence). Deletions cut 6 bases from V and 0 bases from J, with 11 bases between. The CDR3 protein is CASSSNMMNTEAFF. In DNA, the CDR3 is TGTGCCAGCAGCTCCAACATGATGAACACTGAAGCTTTCTTT.

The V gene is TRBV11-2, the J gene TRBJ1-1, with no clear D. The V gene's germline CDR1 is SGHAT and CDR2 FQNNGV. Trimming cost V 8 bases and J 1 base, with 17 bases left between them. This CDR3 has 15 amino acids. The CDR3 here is CASGQLDEGNTEAFF. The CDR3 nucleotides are TGTGCCAGCGGGCAGCTAGACGAGGGGAACACTGAAGCTTTCTTT.

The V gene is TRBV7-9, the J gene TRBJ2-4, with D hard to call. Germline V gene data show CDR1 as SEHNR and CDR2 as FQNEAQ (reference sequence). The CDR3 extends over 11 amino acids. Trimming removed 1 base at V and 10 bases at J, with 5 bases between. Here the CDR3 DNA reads TGTGCCAGCAGCTTAGGGGCGATTCAGTACTTC. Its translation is CASSLGAIQYF.

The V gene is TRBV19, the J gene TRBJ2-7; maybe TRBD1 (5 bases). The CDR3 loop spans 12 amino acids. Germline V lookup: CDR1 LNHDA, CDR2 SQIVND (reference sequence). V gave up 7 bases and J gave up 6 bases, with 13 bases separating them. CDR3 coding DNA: TGTGCCAGTAACGGTGGGGCGCGCGAGCAGTACTTC. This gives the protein CASNGGAREQYF.

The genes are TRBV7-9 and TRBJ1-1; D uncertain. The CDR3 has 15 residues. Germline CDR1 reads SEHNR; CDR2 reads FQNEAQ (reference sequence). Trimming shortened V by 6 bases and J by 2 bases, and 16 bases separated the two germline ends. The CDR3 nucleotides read TGTGCCAGCAGACAGTCGGACGGAGCAAACACTGAAGCTTTCTTT. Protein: CASRQSDGANTEAFF.